This T cell receptor (beta chain) was captured by sequencing in a study of T cells after yellow fever vaccination. Study observations and caveats: Clonotype sharing between CD4 and CD8 compartments was small. Reappearing after the booster were most of the clones from primary vaccination (less than 97% CD4, around 90% CD8). A faster peak, day 5 versus 15, was reached by the weaker secondary response.

About this clonotype itself: Its antigen is unknown.

In making TCR cDNA, 5'RACE template switching added a universal primer site and UMIs to it. TCRdb reprocessed the 5' RACE reads via MiXCR and lists one record per CDR3 protein. The sample has about 550,000 distinct CDR3 sequences; 15% to 20% are singletons. This CDR3 spans 17 amino acids. Germline assignment: CDR1 SGHTA and CDR2 FQGNSA. The V gene end was trimmed by 6 bases and the J gene end by 4 bases; junction bases not matched to a gene: 14. This TCR was recovered from a man aged 25-45 years who received the YFV17D yellow fever vaccine. Specimen: PBMCs, collected 15 days after the yellow fever booster vaccination. The gene calls are TRBV7-2 and TRBJ2-3; 9 positions agree with TRBD2. The CDR3: CASRFSKLAGLPDTQYF. DNA for the CDR3: TGTGCCAGCAGATTTTCAAAACTAGCGGGCTTACCAGATACGCAGTATTTT.